This T cell receptor (beta chain) was sequenced for a study of cytomegalovirus exposure and HLA in healthy donors. J was trimmed by 1 base and V by 6 bases; bases with no gene match: 8. The CDR3 totals 15 residues. CDR1 is LNHDA, CDR2 SQIVND, per germline (reference sequence). The PCR had 60 Vbeta and 13 Jbeta primers. Original methodology: In a later analysis, around 11 million of 75 million to 90 million unique beta chains occurred in at least two donors. TCRdb's copy holds only in-frame clones and misses some; the assay was immunoSEQ multiplex PCR. The DNA was the basis for D and trimming; V, J and clone size are from that table. The sample holds over 110,000 clones, over 60% seen once.

The genes are TRBV19 and TRBJ2-5, with 7 bases matching TRBD1. The TCR comes from a male donor in good health and CMV-seropositive. Sequencing was done on a sample of PBMCs. The CDR3: CASSQDRAFQETQYF. CDR3 in DNA: TGTGCCAGTAGCCAAGACAGGGCCTTCCAAGAGACCCAGTACTTC.